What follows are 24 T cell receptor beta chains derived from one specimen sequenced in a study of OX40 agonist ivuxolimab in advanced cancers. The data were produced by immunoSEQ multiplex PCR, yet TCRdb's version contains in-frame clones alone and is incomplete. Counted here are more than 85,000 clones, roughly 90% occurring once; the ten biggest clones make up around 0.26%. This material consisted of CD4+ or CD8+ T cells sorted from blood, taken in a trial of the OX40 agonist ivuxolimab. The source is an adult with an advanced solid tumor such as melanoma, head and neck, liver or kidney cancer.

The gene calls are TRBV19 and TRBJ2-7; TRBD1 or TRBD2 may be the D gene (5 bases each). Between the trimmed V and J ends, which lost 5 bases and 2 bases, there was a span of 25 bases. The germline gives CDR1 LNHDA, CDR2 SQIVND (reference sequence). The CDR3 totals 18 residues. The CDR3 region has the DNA TGTGCCAGTAGTCCCCAGAACATTGAGACAGCCGGGACCTACGAGCAGTACTTC. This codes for CASSPQNIETAGTYEQYF.

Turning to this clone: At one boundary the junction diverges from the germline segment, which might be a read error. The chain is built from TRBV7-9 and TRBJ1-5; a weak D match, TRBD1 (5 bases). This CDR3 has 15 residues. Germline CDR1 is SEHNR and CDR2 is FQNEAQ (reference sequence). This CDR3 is CASSPFGGINQLQHF. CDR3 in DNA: TGTGCCAGCAGCCCCTTCGGGGGGATCAATCAGCTCCAGCATTTT.

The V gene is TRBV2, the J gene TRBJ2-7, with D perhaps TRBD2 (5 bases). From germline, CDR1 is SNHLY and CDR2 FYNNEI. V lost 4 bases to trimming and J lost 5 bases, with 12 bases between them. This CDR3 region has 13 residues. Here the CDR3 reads CASSAGSPNEQYF. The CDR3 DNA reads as TGTGCCAGCAGTGCGGGGTCCCCCAACGAGCAGTACTTC.

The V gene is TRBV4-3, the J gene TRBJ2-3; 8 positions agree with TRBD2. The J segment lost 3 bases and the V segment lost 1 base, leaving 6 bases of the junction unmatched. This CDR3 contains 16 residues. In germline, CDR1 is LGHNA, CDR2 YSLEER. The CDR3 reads CASSQVVGGETDTQYF. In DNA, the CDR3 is TGCGCCAGCAGCCAAGTTGTCGGGGGGGAGACAGATACGCAGTATTTT.

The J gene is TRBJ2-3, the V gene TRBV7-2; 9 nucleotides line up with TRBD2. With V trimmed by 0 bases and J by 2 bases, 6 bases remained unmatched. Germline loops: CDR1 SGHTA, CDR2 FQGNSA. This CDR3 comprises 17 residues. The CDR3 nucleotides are TGTGCCAGCAGCTTAGCGCTTACTAGCGGGCTCACAGATACGCAGTATTTT. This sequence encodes CASSLALTSGLTDTQYF. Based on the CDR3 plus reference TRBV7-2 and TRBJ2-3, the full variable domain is GAGVSQSPSNKVTEKGKDVELRCDPISGHTALYWYRQSLGQGLEFLIYFQGNSAPDKSGLPSDRFSAERTGGSVSTLTIQRTQQEDSAVYLCASSLALTSGLTDTQYFGPGTRLTVL.

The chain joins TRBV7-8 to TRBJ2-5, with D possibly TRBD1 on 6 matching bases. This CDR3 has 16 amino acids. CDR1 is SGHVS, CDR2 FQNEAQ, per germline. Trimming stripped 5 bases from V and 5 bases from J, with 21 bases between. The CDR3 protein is CASSPNGGGSGETQYF. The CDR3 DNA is TGTGCCAGCAGCCCAAATGGGGGCGGATCGGGGGAGACCCAGTACTTC.

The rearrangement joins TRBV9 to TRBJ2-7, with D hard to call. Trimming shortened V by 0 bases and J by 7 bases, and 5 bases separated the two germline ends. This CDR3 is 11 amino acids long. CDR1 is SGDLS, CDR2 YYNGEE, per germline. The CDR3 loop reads CASSVVKEQYF. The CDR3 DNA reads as TGTGCCAGCAGCGTAGTGAAAGAGCAGTACTTC.

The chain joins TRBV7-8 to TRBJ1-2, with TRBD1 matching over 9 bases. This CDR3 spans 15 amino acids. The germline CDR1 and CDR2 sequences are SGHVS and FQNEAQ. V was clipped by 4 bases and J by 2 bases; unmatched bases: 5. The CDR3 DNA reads TGTGCCAGCAGCTATATGACAGGGGGGAACTATGGCTACACCTTC. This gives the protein CASSYMTGGNYGYTF.

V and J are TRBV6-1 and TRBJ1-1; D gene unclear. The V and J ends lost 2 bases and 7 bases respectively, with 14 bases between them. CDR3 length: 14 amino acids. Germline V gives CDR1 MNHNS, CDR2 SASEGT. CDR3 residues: CASSERGQNFEAFF. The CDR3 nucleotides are TGTGCCAGCAGTGAACGAGGTCAAAATTTTGAAGCTTTCTTT.

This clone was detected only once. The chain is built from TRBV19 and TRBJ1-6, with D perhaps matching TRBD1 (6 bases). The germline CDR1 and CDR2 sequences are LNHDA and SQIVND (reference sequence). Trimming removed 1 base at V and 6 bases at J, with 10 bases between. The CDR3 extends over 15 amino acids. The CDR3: CASSIGEDSNSPLHF. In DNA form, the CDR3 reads TGTGCCAGTAGTATAGGAGAGGACAGTAATTCACCCCTCCACTTT. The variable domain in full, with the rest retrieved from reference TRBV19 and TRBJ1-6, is DGGITQSPKYLFRKEGQNVTLSCEQNLNHDAMYWYRQDPGQGLRLIYYSQIVNDFQKGDIAEGYSVSREKKESFPLTVTSAQKNPTAFYLCASSIGEDSNSPLHFGNGTRLTVT.

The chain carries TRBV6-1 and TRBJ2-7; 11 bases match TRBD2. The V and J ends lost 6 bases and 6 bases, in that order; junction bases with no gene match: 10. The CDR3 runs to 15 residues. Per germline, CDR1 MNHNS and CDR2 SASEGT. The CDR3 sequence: CASRIDSGRASEQYF. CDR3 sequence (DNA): TGTGCCAGCAGGATCGATAGCGGGAGGGCAAGCGAGCAGTACTTC.

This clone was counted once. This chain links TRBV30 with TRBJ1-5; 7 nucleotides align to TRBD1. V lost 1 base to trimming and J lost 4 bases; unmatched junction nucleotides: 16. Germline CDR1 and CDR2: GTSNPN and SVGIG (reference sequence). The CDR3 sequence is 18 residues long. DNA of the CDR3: TGTGCCTGGAGTGCCCCAAGAGAAGGGGGCACGTATAATCAGCCCCAGCATTTT. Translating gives CAWSAPREGGTYNQPQHF. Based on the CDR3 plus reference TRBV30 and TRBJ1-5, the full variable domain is SQTIHQWPATLVQPVGSPLSLECTVEGTSNPNLYWYRQAAGRGLQLLFYSVGIGQISSEVPQNLSASRPQDRQFILSSKKLLLSDSGFYLCAWSAPREGGTYNQPQHFGDGTRLSIL.

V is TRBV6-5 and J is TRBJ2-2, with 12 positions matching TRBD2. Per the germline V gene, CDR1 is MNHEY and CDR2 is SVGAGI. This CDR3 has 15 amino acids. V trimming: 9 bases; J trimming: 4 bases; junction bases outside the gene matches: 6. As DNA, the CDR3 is TGTGCCAGTACCCCTAGCGGGAGGGCCACCGGGGAGCTGTTTTTT. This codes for CASTPSGRATGELFF.

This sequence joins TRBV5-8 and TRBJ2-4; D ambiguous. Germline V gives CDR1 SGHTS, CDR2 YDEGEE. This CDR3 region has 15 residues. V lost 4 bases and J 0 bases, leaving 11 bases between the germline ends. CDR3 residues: CASSRPTLAKNIQYF. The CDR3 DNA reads TGTGCCAGCAGCCGTCCGACGCTAGCCAAAAACATTCAGTACTTC.

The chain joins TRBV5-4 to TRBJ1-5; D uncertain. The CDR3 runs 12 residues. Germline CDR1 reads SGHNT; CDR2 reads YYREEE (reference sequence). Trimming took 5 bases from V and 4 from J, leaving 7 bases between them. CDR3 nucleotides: TGTGCCAGCAGACAAGATAATCAGCCCCAGCATTTT. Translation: CASRQDNQPQHF.

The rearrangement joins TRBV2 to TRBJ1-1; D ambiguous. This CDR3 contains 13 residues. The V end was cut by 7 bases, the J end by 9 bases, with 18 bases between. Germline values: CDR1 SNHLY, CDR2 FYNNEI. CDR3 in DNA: TGTGCCAGCATACGTCGTGCTTTGATAAAAGCTTTCTTT. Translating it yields CASIRRALIKAFF.

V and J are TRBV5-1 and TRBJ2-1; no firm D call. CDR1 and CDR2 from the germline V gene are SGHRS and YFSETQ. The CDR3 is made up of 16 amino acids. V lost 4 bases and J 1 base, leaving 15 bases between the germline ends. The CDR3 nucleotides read TGCGCCAGCAGCAAGGACGGAGCTGGATCCTACAATGAGCAGTTCTTC. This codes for CASSKDGAGSYNEQFF.

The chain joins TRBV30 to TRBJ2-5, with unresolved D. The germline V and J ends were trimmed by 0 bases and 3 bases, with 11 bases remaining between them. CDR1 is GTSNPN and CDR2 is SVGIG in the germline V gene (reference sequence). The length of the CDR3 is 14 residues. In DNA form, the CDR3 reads TGTGCCTGGAGTGTACGCGGAAGAGAAGAGACCCAGTACTTC. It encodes CAWSVRGREETQYF.

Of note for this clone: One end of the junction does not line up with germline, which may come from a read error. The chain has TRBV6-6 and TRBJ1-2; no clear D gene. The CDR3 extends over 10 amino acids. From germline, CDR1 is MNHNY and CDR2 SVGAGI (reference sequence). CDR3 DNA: TGTGCCAGCAGTACGCCCCTTTTTGTGTTC. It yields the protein CASSTPLFVF.

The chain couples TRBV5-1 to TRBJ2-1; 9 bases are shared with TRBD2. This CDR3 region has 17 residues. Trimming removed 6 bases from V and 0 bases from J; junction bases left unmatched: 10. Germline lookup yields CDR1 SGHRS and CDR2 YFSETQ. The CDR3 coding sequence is TGCGCCAGCACCCCAAGGGCGGGAGGGAGCTCCTACAATGAGCAGTTCTTC. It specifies CASTPRAGGSSYNEQFF.

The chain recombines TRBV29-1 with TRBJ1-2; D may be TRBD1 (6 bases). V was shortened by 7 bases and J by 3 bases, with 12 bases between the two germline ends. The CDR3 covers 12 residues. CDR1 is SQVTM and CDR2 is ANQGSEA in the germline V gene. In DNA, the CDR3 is TGCAGCGCTGAGGGGGAGGACTATGGCTACACCTTC. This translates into CSAEGEDYGYTF.

CDR3 sequence reads: CAIRGQEGEKLFF. For the CDR3, the DNA is TGTGCCATCAGGGGACAGGAGGGTGAAAAACTGTTTTTT. V and J are TRBV10-3 and TRBJ1-4, with 8 bases lining up with TRBD1. Germline trimming cut 6 bases from V and 7 bases from J; bases unmatched to any gene: 4. There are 13 residues in the CDR3. Germline V gives CDR1 ENHRY, CDR2 SYGVKD.

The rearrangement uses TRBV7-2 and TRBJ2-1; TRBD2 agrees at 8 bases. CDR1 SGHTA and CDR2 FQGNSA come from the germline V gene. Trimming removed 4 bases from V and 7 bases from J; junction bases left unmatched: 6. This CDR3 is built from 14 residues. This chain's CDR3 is CASSSGTSSNEQFF. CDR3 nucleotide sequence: TGTGCCAGCAGCTCAGGGACTAGTTCAAATGAGCAGTTCTTC.

The CDR3, as DNA: TGTGCCAGCAGTTTCGGTATAAGGAACACCATATATTTT. It codes for CASSFGIRNTIYF. The genes are TRBV28 and TRBJ1-3; unclear D gene. The CDR3 has 13 residues. V was trimmed by 3 bases and J by 7 bases, leaving 10 bases between them. CDR1 and CDR2 (germline): MDHEN, SYDVKM.